Listed below are T cell receptor beta chains from one sample, sequenced in a study of T cells in localized non-small cell lung cancer. Sequencing was performed with immunoSEQ multiplex PCR; in TCRdb, only in-frame clones are kept and a portion is missing. This table holds roughly 36,000 clones, about four fifths found once. The source was PBMCs, collected before any cancer treatment. These receptors were collected from a woman aged 40-69 years with stage II squamous cell lung carcinoma. The CDR3 runs from the conserved cysteine through the conserved F or W. A D gene is named only where the DNA matches it firmly. The listing skips clone size in some rows; elsewhere it reads once, few, many or a size class.

D	size	V	J	DNA	CDR3
NA	NA	TRBV28	TRBJ2-1	TGTGCCAGCAGTTTTCCTGGACCCTACAATGAGCAGTTCTTC	CASSFPGPYNEQFF
TRBD2	NA	TRBV6-5	TRBJ2-5	TGTGCCAGCAGTTACGGACTAGCGGGGCCTCCGGCCCAGTACTTC	CASSYGLAGPPAQYF
TRBD1	NA	TRBV6-1	TRBJ1-5	TGTGCCAGCAGTGGACAGGGTGGGAATAATCAGCCCCAGCATTTT	CASSGQGGNNQPQHF
NA	NA	TRBV7-9	TRBJ2-4	TGTGCCAGCAGCCCGGAAGGGGAGGCCAAAAACATTCAGTACTTC	CASSPEGEAKNIQYF
NA	once	TRBV11-2	TRBJ2-2	TGTGCCAGCAGCTTAGATCCCGGGACCGGGGAGCTGTTTTTT	CASSLDPGTGELFF
NA	NA	TRBV6-6	TRBJ1-6	TGTGCCAGCAGTCCAGATCCGATTTCACCCCTCCACTTT	CASSPDPISPLHF
NA	many	TRBV5-6	TRBJ1-4	TGTGCCAGCAGCCAGACAGGACTTGACTCTGAACTGTTTTTT	CASSQTGLDSELFF
NA	once	TRBV5-1	TRBJ2-1	TGCGCCAGCAGCTTTAAAAGCCCCACTGCCTCCTACAATGAGCAGTTCTTC	CASSFKSPTASYNEQFF
TRBD1	NA	TRBV7-2	TRBJ2-1	TGTGCCAGCAGCTCAACTGGACAGGGCTTCTACAATGAGCAGTTCTTC	CASSSTGQGFYNEQFF
TRBD1	few	TRBV13	TRBJ1-2	TGTGCCAGCAGCTCACAGGGGTTTGCTGGCTACACCTTC	CASSSQGFAGYTF
NA	few	TRBV7-2	TRBJ1-5	TGTGCCAGCAGCTTTACAGGGAGTAATCAGCCCCAGCATTTT	CASSFTGSNQPQHF
TRBD1	few	TRBV28	TRBJ1-2	TGTGCCAGCAGGCAATCCTCCGGGACAGGGGTCTATGGCTACACCTTC	CASRQSSGTGVYGYTF
TRBD1	NA	TRBV7-6	TRBJ2-1	TGTGCCAGCAGCTTAGCACCGGGACAGGGGGCCTATGAGCAGTTCTTC	CASSLAPGQGAYEQFF
NA	NA	TRBV6-1	TRBJ2-1	TGTGCCAGCAGTGTCGTCGACAATGAGCAGTTCTTC	CASSVVDNEQFF
TRBD1	few	TRBV7-9	TRBJ1-2	TGTGCCAGCAGCTTAGCGGACAGGGTATTAGATGGCTACACCTTC	CASSLADRVLDGYTF
TRBD1	NA	TRBV29-1	TRBJ2-1	TGCAGCGCAAGACAGGGGGCGGACAATGAGCAGTTCTTC	CSARQGADNEQFF
NA	NA	TRBV7-7	TRBJ1-6	TGTGCCAGCAGCTTACGAGGGACCAATTCACCCCTCCACTTT	CASSLRGTNSPLHF
NA	NA	TRBV14	TRBJ2-2	TGTGCCAGCAGCCAAGATCGCACCGGGGAGCTGTTTTTT	CASSQDRTGELFF